This T cell receptor beta chain was identified during a study of blood T cell repertoires in COVID-19. Study summary: Sites across the United States, Italy and Spain contributed samples from acute and convalescent COVID-19. PBMCs, B-cell-depleted T cells, or T cells were the source of the cDNA or gDNA that made up the material.

Libraries were prepared by immunoSEQ multiplex PCR; TCRdb keeps only in-frame clonotypes and omits some of them. The sample consists of a few hundred thousand clones, 75% to 90% of them appearing once. The germline CDR1 and CDR2 sequences are GTSNPN and SVGIG (reference sequence). This CDR3 has 15 amino acids. V was pared by 3 bases and J by 4 bases, with 11 bases of the junction left unmatched. During active infection, Seattle patients enrolled and were then monitored through disease. Sequencing was carried out using peripheral blood. This clonotype originated in a woman between 45 and 60 years old with COVID-19, enrolled during active disease. This chain connects TRBV30 to TRBJ1-2; 7 positions match TRBD1. The CDR3 nucleotides read TGTGCCTGGAGACCCTTTGGGACAGCCCGCTATGGCTACACCTTC. Translating it yields CAWRPFGTARYGYTF.